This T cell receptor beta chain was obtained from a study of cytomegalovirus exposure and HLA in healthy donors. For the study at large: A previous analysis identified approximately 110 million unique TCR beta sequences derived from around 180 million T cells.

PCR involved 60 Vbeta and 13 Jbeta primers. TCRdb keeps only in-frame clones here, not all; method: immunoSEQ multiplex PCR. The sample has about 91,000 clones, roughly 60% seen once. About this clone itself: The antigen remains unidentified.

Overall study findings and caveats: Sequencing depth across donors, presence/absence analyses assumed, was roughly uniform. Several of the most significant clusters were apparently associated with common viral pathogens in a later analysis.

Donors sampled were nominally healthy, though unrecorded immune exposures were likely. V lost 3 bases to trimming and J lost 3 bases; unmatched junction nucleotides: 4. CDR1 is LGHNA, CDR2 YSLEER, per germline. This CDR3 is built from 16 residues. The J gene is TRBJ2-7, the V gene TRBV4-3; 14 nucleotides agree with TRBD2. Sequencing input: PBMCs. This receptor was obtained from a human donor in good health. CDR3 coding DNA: TGCGCCAGCAGCCAGGGGACTAGCGGGGGTTTCTACGAGCAGTACTTC. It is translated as CASSQGTSGGFYEQYF.